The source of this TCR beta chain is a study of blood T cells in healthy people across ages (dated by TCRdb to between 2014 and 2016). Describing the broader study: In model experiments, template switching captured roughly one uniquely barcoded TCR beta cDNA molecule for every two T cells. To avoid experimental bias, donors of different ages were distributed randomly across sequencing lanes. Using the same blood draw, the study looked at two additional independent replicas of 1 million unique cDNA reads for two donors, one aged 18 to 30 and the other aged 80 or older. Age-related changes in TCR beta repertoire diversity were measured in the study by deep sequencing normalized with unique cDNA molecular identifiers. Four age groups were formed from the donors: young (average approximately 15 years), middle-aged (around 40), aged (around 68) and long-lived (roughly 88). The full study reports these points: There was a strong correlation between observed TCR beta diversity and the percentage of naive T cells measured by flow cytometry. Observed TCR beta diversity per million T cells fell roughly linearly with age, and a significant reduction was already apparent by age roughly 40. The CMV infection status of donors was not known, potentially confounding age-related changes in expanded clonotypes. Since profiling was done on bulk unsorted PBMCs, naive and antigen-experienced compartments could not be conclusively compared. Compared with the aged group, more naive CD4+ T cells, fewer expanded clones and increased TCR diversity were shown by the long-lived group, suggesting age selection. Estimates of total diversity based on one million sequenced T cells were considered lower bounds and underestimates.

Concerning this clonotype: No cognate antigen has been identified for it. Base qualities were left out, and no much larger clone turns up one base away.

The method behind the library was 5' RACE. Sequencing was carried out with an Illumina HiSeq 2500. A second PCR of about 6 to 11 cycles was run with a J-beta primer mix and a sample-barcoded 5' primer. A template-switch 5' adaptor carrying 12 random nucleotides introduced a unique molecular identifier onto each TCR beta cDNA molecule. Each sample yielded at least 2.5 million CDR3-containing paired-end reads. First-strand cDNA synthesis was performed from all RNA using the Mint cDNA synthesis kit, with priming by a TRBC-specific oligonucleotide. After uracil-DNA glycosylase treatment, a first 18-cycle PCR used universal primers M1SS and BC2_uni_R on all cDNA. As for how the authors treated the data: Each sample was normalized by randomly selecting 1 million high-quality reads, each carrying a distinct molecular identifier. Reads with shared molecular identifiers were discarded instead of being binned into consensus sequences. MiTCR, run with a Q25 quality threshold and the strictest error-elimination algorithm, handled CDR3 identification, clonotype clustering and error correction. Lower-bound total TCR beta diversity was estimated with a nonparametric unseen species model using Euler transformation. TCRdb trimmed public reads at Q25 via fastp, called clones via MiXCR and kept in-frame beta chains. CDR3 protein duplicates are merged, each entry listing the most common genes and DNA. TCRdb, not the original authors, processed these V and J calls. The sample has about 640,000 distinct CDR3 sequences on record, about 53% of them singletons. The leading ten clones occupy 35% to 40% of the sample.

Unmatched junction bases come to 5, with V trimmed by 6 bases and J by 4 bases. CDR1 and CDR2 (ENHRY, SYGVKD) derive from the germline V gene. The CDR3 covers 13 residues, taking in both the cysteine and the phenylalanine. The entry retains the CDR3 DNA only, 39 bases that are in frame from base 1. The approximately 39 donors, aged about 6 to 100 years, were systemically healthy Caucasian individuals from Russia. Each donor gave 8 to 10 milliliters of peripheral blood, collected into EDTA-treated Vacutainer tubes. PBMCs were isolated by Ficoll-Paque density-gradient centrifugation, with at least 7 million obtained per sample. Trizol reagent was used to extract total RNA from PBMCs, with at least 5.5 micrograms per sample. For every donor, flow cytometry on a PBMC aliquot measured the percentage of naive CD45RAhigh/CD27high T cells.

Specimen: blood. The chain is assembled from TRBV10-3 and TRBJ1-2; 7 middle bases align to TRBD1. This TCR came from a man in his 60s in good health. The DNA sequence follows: TGTGCCATCAGCGGGACAGCGGGCTATGGCTACACCTTC. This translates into CAISGTAGYGYTF.